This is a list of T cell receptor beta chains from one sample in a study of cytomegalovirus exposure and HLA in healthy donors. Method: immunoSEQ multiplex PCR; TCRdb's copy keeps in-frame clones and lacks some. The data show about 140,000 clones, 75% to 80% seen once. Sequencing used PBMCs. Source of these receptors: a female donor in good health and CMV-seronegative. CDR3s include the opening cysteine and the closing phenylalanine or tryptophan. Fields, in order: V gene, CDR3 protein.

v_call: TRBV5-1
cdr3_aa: CASSLEAGGHNEQFF

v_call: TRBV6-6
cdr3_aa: CASSPGTGVNYGYTF

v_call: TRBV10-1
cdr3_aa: CASSHRVNTEAFF

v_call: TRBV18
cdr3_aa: CASSRAHEGYGYTF

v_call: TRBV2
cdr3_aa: CASSEQGGPNQPQHF

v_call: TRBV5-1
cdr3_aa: CASSLAAVTTEAFF

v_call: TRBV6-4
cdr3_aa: CASSGSAGEREQFF

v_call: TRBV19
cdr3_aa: CASEGQLWGYEKLFF

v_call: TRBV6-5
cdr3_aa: CASTQGAGELFF

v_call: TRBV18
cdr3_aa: CASSPAQAVNTEAFF

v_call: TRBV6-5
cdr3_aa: CASSHGGIRYGYTF

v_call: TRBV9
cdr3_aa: CASSVEQGSEQYF

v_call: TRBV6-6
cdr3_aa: CASSPNGEKLFF

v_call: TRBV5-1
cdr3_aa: CASSPGQTNYGYPF

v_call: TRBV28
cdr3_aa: CASSFQGQGAKEQYF

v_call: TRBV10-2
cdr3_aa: CASSRQANEQYF

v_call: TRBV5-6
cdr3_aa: CASSLGPGLVATEQYF

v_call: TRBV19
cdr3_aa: CASSPQGSNEKLFF

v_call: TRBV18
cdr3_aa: CASSTGRGREAFF

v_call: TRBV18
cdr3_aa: CASSPGQGPDYGYTF

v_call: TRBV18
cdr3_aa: CASLGQEKETQYF

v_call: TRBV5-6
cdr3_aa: CASSLGAGNTEAFF

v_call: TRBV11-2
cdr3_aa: CASSLGEGSPLHF